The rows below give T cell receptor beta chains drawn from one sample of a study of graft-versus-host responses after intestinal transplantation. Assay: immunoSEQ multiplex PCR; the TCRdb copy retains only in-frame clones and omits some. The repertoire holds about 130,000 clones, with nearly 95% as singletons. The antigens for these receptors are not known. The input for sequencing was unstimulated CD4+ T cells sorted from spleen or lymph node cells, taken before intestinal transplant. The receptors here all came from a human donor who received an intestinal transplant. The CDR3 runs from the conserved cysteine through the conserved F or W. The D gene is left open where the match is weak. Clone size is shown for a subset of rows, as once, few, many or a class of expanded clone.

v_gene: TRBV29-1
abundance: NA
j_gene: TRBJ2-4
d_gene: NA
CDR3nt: TGCAGCGTCGCCTCCCTGGGGACTTTCAAAAACATTCAGTACTTC
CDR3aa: CSVASLGTFKNIQYF

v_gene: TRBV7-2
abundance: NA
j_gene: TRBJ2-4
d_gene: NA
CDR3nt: TGTGCCAGCAGCGGAAACTCGGGACATCAGTACCTTCAGTACTTC
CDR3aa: CASSGNSGHQYLQYF

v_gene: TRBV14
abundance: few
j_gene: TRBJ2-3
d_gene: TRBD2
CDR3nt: TGTGCCAGCAGCCGGACTAGCAGCCGCACAGATACGCAGTATTTT
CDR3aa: CASSRTSSRTDTQYF

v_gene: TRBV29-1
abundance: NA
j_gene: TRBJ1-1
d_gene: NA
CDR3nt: TGCAGCGTTGAAGAGGTCAGGGGAACTGAAGCTTTCTTT
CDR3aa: CSVEEVRGTEAFF

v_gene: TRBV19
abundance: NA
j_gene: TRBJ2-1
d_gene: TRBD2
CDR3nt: TGTGCCAGTAGTCCGGCTAGCGGGAGGAATGAGCAGTTCTTC
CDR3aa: CASSPASGRNEQFF

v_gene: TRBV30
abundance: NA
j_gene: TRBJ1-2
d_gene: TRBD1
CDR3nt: TGTGCCGGACCGGGACAGGGAGGTTATGGCTACACCTTC
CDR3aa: CAGPGQGGYGYTF

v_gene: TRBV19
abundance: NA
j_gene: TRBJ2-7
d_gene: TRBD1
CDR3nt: TGTGCCAGTGCCCGCGCGGGACAGGGCTACGAGCAGTACTTC
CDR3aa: CASARAGQGYEQYF

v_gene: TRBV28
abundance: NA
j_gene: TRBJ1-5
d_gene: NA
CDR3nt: TGTGCCAGCAGTTTTTCTGCGCAGCCCCAGCATTTT
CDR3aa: CASSFSAQPQHF

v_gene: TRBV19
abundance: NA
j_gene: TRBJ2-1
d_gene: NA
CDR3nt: TGTGCCAGTAGTAGCCTAGCGATGTCCAATGAGCAGTTCTTC
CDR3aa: CASSSLAMSNEQFF

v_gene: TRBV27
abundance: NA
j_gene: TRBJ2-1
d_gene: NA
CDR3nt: TGTGCCAGCAGTTCTCCTAGTACCCTGAGGCAGTTCTTC
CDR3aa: CASSSPSTLRQFF

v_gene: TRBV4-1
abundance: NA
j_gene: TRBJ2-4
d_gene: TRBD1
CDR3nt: TGCGCCAGCAGCCAAGACACAGGGGTTCAGTACTTC
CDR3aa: CASSQDTGVQYF

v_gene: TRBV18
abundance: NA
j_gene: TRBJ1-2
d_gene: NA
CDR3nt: TGTGCCAGCTCAGAGACTCCCGAGCGCTACACCTTC
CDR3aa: CASSETPERYTF

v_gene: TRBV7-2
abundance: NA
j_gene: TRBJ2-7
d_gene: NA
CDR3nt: TGTGCCAGCAGCCTAGGTGGGGGAAACTCCTACGAGCAGTACTTC
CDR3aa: CASSLGGGNSYEQYF

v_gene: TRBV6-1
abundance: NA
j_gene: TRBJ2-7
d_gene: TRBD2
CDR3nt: TGTGCCAGCAGTGATCCTAGCGGGAGGGGAAGGAACGAGCAGTACTTC
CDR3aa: CASSDPSGRGRNEQYF

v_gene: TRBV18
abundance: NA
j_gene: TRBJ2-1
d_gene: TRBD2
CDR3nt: TGTGCCAGCTCACCATTGCTAGCGGGAGATCTAGCCGGGCCTGAGCAGTTCTTC
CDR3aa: CASSPLLAGDLAGPEQFF